This is a list of T cell receptor beta chains from one sample in a study of blood T cell repertoires in COVID-19. Clones were read by immunoSEQ multiplex PCR, and TCRdb kept only the in-frame ones, dropping some. The sample carries approximately 97,000 clones, just over 85% recorded once. The sample comprised peripheral blood. These receptors were collected from a man aged 50 to 60 with COVID-19, enrolled during active disease. The CDR3 runs from the conserved cysteine through the conserved F or W. The D gene is left open where the match is weak. Expanded clones get a size class; other rows say once, few or many, or leave the size out.

D,J,size,V,DNA,CDR3
TRBD2,TRBJ2-7,.,TRBV27,TGTGCCAGCAGTCTCGGACTAGCGGGGGAATATGGAGAGCAGTACTTC,CASSLGLAGEYGEQYF
.,TRBJ1-5,.,TRBV18,TGTGCCAGCTCCGCGGGGGGGGTTGAGCAGCCCCAGCATTTT,CASSAGGVEQPQHF
TRBD2,TRBJ2-2,.,TRBV19,TGTGCCAGCGAGCGGGGGGGATCGAACACCGGGGAGCTGTTTTTT,CASERGGSNTGELFF
.,TRBJ2-2,.,TRBV5-1,TGCGCGACAGAAGGGGGAACGAACACCGGGGAGCTGTTTTTT,CATEGGTNTGELFF
.,TRBJ1-2,.,TRBV5-1,TGCGCCAGCAGCTTGGGGGAGAACTATGGCTACACCTTC,CASSLGENYGYTF
.,TRBJ1-5,.,TRBV6-1,TGTGCCAGCAGTGAAGCGGGCAATAATCAGCCCCAGCATTTT,CASSEAGNNQPQHF
.,TRBJ2-1,.,TRBV7-8,TGTGCCAGCAGCCTCAGGGGAAACACCTACAATGAGCAGTTCTTC,CASSLRGNTYNEQFF
TRBD2,TRBJ2-1,.,TRBV11-1,TGTGCCAGCAGCTTTCCCGGGACTAGCTACAATGAGCAGTTCTTC,CASSFPGTSYNEQFF
TRBD1,TRBJ1-4,.,TRBV6-5,TGTGCCAGCAGTTTCGACAGGGTTGAAAAACTGTTTTTT,CASSFDRVEKLFF
.,TRBJ2-3,.,TRBV27,TGTGCCAGCAGCCCGAGACAGCGAAGCACAGATACGCAGTATTTT,CASSPRQRSTDTQYF
.,TRBJ1-5,.,TRBV30,TGTGCCTGGAGTGGGGGGGTAAATCAGCCCCAGCATTTT,CAWSGGVNQPQHF
TRBD1,TRBJ1-2,.,TRBV19,TGTGCCAGTAGATCCTTACCGGACAGGGCTTACGGCTACACCTTC,CASRSLPDRAYGYTF
.,TRBJ1-1,once,TRBV10-2,TGCGCCAGCCACGAAAGAAGGACATTGAACACTGAAGCTTTCTTT,CASHERRTLNTEAFF
TRBD1,TRBJ1-6,.,TRBV5-1,TGCGCCAGCAGTTCGGACAGGGTGAATTCACCCCTCCACTTT,CASSSDRVNSPLHF
.,TRBJ1-2,.,TRBV6-2/TRBV6-3,TGTGCCAGCAGCGCCCGGGGCTATGGCTACACCTTC,CASSARGYGYTF
TRBD2,TRBJ2-1,.,TRBV5-6,TGTGCCAGCAGCTTGGGACTAGCGGGGGGGCCCAACTACAATGAGCAGTTCTTC,CASSLGLAGGPNYNEQFF
.,TRBJ1-6,.,TRBV28,TGTGCCAGCAGTTTAGTCGGCAGGGCTATGTCACCCCTCCACTTT,CASSLVGRAMSPLHF
TRBD1,TRBJ1-2,once,TRBV7-3,TGTGCCAGCGGCGGCAGGGGGTATGGCTACACCTTC,CASGGRGYGYTF
.,TRBJ2-1,once,TRBV4-1,TGCGCCAGCAGCCACCGGACTGGATACAATGAGCAGTTCTTC,CASSHRTGYNEQFF
.,TRBJ1-4,.,TRBV15,TGTGCCACCAGCAGAGATCTAGAGAGCCAGAGTGAAAAACTGTTTTTT,CATSRDLESQSEKLFF
TRBD1,TRBJ2-7,.,TRBV5-6,TGTGCCAGCAGTTCCGGACAGGGAGAATACTACGAGCAGTACTTC,CASSSGQGEYYEQYF
.,TRBJ2-4,.,TRBV7-9,TGTGCCAGCAGCTCCGCCGGGTCGACCTTAGCCAAAAACATTCAGTACTTC,CASSSAGSTLAKNIQYF
.,TRBJ2-7,.,TRBV3-1/TRBV3-2,TGTGCCAGCAGCCAACATGGCCCCTACGAGCAGTACTTC,CASSQHGPYEQYF
TRBD2,TRBJ2-7,.,TRBV11-3,TGTGCCAGCAGCCGGGGGGGGTCGGCCTACGAGCAGTACTTC,CASSRGGSAYEQYF
.,TRBJ1-4,.,TRBV11-3,TGTGCCAGCAGCTACATTTTTAATGAAAAACTGTTTTTT,CASSYIFNEKLFF
.,TRBJ2-5,.,TRBV11-2,TGTGCCAGCAGCTTAAGAAACGTAGGCAGGGAGACCCAGTACTTC,CASSLRNVGRETQYF
.,TRBJ2-3,.,TRBV5-1,TGCGCCAGCAGCTTTAGCTCTGGGGCGGAAGGTACGCAGTATTTT,CASSFSSGAEGTQYF
TRBD2,TRBJ2-2,.,TRBV5-1,TGCGCCAGCAGCTTGGATCTAGCGGGGCCTAGTGGCCTGAGGGAGCTGTTTTTT,CASSLDLAGPSGLRELFF
TRBD1,TRBJ2-1,.,TRBV6-2/TRBV6-3,TGTGCCAGCAGTTACCCCGGGGACAGGGCCAATGAGCAGTTCTTC,CASSYPGDRANEQFF
TRBD2,TRBJ2-3,.,TRBV4-3,TGCGCCAGCAGCCCCCGACCGGGGGGAGGAGATACGCAGTATTTT,CASSPRPGGGDTQYF
TRBD1,TRBJ1-2,.,TRBV2,TGTGCCAGCAGTGAAGAGGAGGGGGCGTATGGCTACACCTTC,CASSEEEGAYGYTF
.,TRBJ2-3,.,TRBV6-4,TGTGCCAGCAGTGACTCAGGCAGGTTCACAGATACGCAGTATTTT,CASSDSGRFTDTQYF
.,TRBJ2-3,.,TRBV5-1,TGCGCCAGCAGCTTGGCCGTGAGGGATAGCACAGATACGCAGTATTTT,CASSLAVRDSTDTQYF